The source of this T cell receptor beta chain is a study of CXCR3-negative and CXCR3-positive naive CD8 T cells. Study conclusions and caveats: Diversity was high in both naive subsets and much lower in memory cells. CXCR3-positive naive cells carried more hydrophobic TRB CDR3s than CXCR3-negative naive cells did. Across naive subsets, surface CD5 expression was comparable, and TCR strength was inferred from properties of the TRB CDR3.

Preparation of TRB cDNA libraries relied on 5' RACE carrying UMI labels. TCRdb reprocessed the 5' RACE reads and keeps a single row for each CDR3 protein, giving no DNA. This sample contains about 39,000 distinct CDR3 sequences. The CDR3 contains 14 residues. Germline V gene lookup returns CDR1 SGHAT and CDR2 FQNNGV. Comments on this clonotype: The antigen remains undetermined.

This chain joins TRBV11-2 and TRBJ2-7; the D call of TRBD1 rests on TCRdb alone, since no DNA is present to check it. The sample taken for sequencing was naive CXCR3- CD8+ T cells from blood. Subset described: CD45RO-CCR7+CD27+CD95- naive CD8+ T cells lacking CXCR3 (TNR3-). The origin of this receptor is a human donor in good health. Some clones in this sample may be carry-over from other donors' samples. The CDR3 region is CASSRTGGNYEQYF.